These T cell receptor beta chains were read from a single sample in a study of cytomegalovirus exposure and HLA in healthy donors. Assay: immunoSEQ multiplex PCR; the TCRdb copy retains only in-frame clones and omits some. The data show about 190,000 clones, 79% seen once. Sequences were obtained from PBMCs. These TCRs come from a woman younger than 35 in good health and CMV-seronegative. Both conserved end residues are part of each CDR3. The D gene is left open where the match is weak. Clone size is shown for a subset of rows, as once, few, many or a class of expanded clone.

V gene	clone size	D gene	J gene	CDR3 protein	CDR3 DNA
TRBV28	NA	NA	TRBJ2-1	CASAPIGAEGNEQFF	TGTGCCAGCGCCCCGATTGGGGCGGAGGGAAATGAGCAGTTCTTC
TRBV6-1	NA	NA	TRBJ2-1	CASSQGRDEQFF	TGTGCCAGCAGCCAGGGGAGGGATGAGCAGTTCTTC
TRBV5-1	NA	NA	TRBJ1-1	CASSWGTYFAPEAFF	TGCGCCAGCAGCTGGGGGACATATTTTGCCCCTGAAGCTTTCTTT
TRBV7-6	NA	TRBD2	TRBJ2-3	CASSLAGTSGTFTDTQYF	TGTGCCAGCAGCTTAGCGGGGACTAGCGGGACATTCACAGATACGCAGTATTTT
TRBV11-2	NA	NA	TRBJ2-1	CATRVPAGNEQFF	TGTGCCACCCGGGTCCCAGCGGGCAATGAGCAGTTCTTC
TRBV18	NA	TRBD2	TRBJ2-7	CASSPKTSGGYEQYF	TGTGCCAGCTCACCAAAGACTAGCGGGGGATACGAGCAGTACTTC
TRBV19	NA	NA	TRBJ1-2	CARGSGNNYGYTF	TGTGCCAGGGGTTCAGGGAACAACTATGGCTACACCTTC
TRBV6-5	NA	NA	TRBJ2-7	CASSYKGDGPYEQYF	TGTGCCAGCAGTTACAAGGGGGACGGACCCTACGAGCAGTACTTC
TRBV10-2	NA	TRBD1	TRBJ1-1	CASSPDRVLTEAFF	TGCGCCAGCAGTCCGGACAGGGTTCTGACTGAAGCTTTCTTT
TRBV19	NA	TRBD2	TRBJ2-1	CASSFGLAGPYNEQFF	TGTGCCAGTAGTTTCGGACTAGCAGGCCCCTACAATGAGCAGTTCTTC
TRBV28	NA	TRBD1	TRBJ2-5	CASSTWDRPQETQYF	TGTGCCAGCAGTACCTGGGACAGACCGCAAGAGACCCAGTACTTC
TRBV28	NA	NA	TRBJ2-4	CASTRRGLAKNIQYF	TGTGCCAGCACCAGACGGGGACTAGCCAAAAACATTCAGTACTTC
TRBV7-9	NA	TRBD1	TRBJ2-7	CASSQTGYEQYF	TGTGCCAGCAGCCAGACAGGGTACGAGCAGTACTTC
TRBV4-2	once	TRBD1	TRBJ1-5	CASSQTGQARDQPQHF	TGTGCCAGCAGCCAGACGGGACAGGCCAGGGATCAGCCCCAGCATTTT
TRBV5-1	NA	NA	TRBJ2-7	CASSSQGMSSYEQYF	TGCGCCAGCAGCTCGCAGGGTATGAGCTCCTACGAGCAGTACTTC
TRBV13	NA	NA	TRBJ2-5	CASSQRAGRKETQYF	TGTGCCAGCAGCCAACGGGCGGGACGGAAAGAGACCCAGTACTTC
TRBV6-1	NA	NA	TRBJ2-7	CASSEPEATSYEQYF	TGTGCCAGCAGTGAACCTGAGGCTACCTCCTACGAGCAGTACTTC
TRBV5-1	NA	TRBD1	TRBJ1-2	CASSFTPGQGFGYTF	TGCGCCAGCAGCTTTACCCCGGGACAGGGGTTTGGCTACACCTTC
TRBV5-1	few	NA	TRBJ1-3	CASSLGAGGSGNTIYF	TGCGCCAGCAGCTTGGGGGCAGGAGGGTCTGGAAACACCATATATTTT
TRBV5-1	NA	NA	TRBJ2-2	CASSSDTSTNTGELFF	TGCGCCAGCAGCTCGGACACCTCAACGAACACCGGGGAGCTGTTTTTT
TRBV7-8	NA	TRBD2	TRBJ2-3	CASSLVSGGTDTQYF	TGTGCCAGCAGCTTAGTATCCGGGGGGACAGATACGCAGTATTTT
TRBV5-6	NA	TRBD2	TRBJ2-1	CASSDGASGNEQFF	TGTGCCAGCAGCGACGGGGCTAGCGGCAATGAGCAGTTCTTC
TRBV7-3	NA	TRBD2	TRBJ2-1	CASSLTPGLAGNEQFF	TGTGCCAGCAGCTTAACCCCGGGACTAGCGGGCAATGAGCAGTTCTTC
TRBV6-1	once	TRBD1	TRBJ1-3	CASSVTQGDTGNTIYF	TGTGCCAGCAGTGTAACACAGGGGGATACTGGAAACACCATATATTTT
TRBV6-4	NA	TRBD1	TRBJ1-6	CASSDSGTGNSPLHF	TGTGCCAGCAGTGACTCCGGGACAGGGAACTCACCCCTCCACTTT
TRBV29-1	NA	NA	TRBJ1-2	CSVDRGTEGYTF	TGCAGCGTTGACAGGGGTACGGAGGGCTACACCTTC
TRBV5-1	NA	TRBD1	TRBJ2-5	CASSPRDSQETQYF	TGCGCCAGCAGCCCCAGGGACAGTCAAGAGACCCAGTACTTC
TRBV7-9	NA	NA	TRBJ1-1	CASSLAVTNSEAFF	TGTGCCAGCAGCTTAGCGGTGACAAATTCTGAAGCTTTCTTT
TRBV5-1	NA	NA	TRBJ2-3	CASSSHIADTQYF	TGCGCCAGCAGCAGCCATATAGCAGATACGCAGTATTTT
TRBV5-1	once	TRBD1	TRBJ1-6	CASSTVTGAPNSPLHF	TGCGCCAGCAGCACAGTAACAGGGGCGCCGAATTCACCCCTCCACTTT
TRBV5-6	NA	TRBD2	TRBJ2-1	CASSLVTSGDYNEQFF	TGTGCCAGCAGCTTGGTTACTAGCGGGGACTACAATGAGCAGTTCTTC
TRBV7-2	NA	TRBD2	TRBJ2-2	CASNPGLAGPNTGELFF	TGTGCCAGCAACCCAGGACTAGCGGGCCCGAACACCGGGGAGCTGTTTTTT
TRBV25-1	NA	NA	TRBJ2-7	CASSASGSGSYEQYF	TGTGCCAGCAGTGCCTCAGGTAGCGGCTCCTACGAGCAGTACTTC
TRBV4-1	NA	NA	TRBJ1-6	CASSQDGGIRAPLHF	TGCGCCAGCAGCCAAGACGGGGGTATTAGGGCACCCCTCCACTTT
TRBV28	once	TRBD1	TRBJ1-2	CASSLSRGRANYGYTF	TGTGCCAGCAGTTTAAGCAGGGGGAGAGCTAACTATGGCTACACCTTC
TRBV7-9	NA	NA	TRBJ1-1	CSSSWRTGLTEAFF	TGTTCCAGCAGCTGGAGGACGGGACTCACTGAAGCTTTCTTT
TRBV6-5	few	NA	TRBJ1-2	CASRTRQHNGYTF	TGTGCCAGCAGGACAAGACAGCACAATGGCTACACCTTC
TRBV5-1	NA	TRBD1	TRBJ2-7	CASSLGPGQGRTYEQYF	TGCGCCAGCAGCTTGGGACCGGGACAGGGTCGTACCTACGAGCAGTACTTC
TRBV19	few	NA	TRBJ1-5	CASSTRPGSDQPQHF	TGTGCCAGTAGTACCCGGCCAGGGTCGGATCAGCCCCAGCATTTT
TRBV6-1	NA	NA	TRBJ1-2	CASSPGFYGYTF	TGTGCCAGCAGTCCGGGGTTCTATGGCTACACCTTC
TRBV18	NA	TRBD1	TRBJ2-5	CASMGQRSETQYF	TGTGCCAGCATGGGACAGCGGTCTGAGACCCAGTACTTC
TRBV6-1	NA	NA	TRBJ1-5	CASSERQPQHF	TGTGCCAGCAGTGAGAGGCAGCCCCAGCATTTT
TRBV10-1	NA	NA	TRBJ2-3	CASSGRHRGTATDTQYF	TGCGCCAGCAGTGGCCGCCATCGGGGGACAGCGACAGATACGCAGTATTTT
TRBV29-1	NA	TRBD2	TRBJ2-2	CSGGRGLAGGELFF	TGCAGCGGCGGACGGGGACTAGCGGGAGGGGAGCTGTTTTTT
TRBV7-2	NA	TRBD2	TRBJ2-3	CASSPRLAGGSDTQYF	TGTGCCAGCAGCCCCCGACTAGCGGGAGGATCAGATACGCAGTATTTT
TRBV4-3	NA	NA	TRBJ1-1	CASSQAYGGTEAFF	TGCGCCAGCAGCCAAGCCTACGGGGGCACTGAAGCTTTCTTT
TRBV28	NA	NA	TRBJ2-3	CASGRRTDTQYF	TGTGCCAGCGGGCGCCGCACAGATACGCAGTATTTT
TRBV7-2	NA	TRBD2	TRBJ2-7	CASSLASGQKTYEQYF	TGTGCCAGCAGCTTAGCTAGCGGGCAGAAAACCTACGAGCAGTACTTC
TRBV5-1	NA	TRBD1	TRBJ2-5	CASSLFWTGAHQETQYF	TGCGCCAGCAGCTTATTTTGGACAGGGGCTCACCAAGAGACCCAGTACTTC
TRBV6-5	NA	TRBD1	TRBJ1-5	CASSWDRDQPQHF	TGTGCCAGCAGTTGGGACAGGGATCAGCCCCAGCATTTT
TRBV7-9	few	TRBD1	TRBJ2-1	CASSLDGTGRHEQFF	TGTGCCAGCAGCTTAGATGGGACAGGGAGGCATGAGCAGTTCTTC
TRBV5-6	NA	TRBD2	TRBJ2-3	CASSLALAGGLRDTQYF	TGTGCCAGCAGCTTGGCCTTGGCGGGGGGGCTTAGAGATACGCAGTATTTT
TRBV2	NA	NA	TRBJ2-7	CASRETGPYEQYF	TGTGCCAGCAGGGAGACAGGACCCTACGAGCAGTACTTC
TRBV5-1	NA	NA	TRBJ2-1	CASSLTGGWQFF	TGCGCCAGCAGTCTAACAGGCGGTTGGCAGTTCTTC
TRBV4-3	NA	NA	TRBJ2-7	CASSQGTHYEQYF	TGCGCCAGCAGCCAGGGGACACACTACGAGCAGTACTTC
TRBV28	NA	TRBD1	TRBJ2-7	CASSGDSSYEQYF	TGTGCCAGCAGTGGGGACAGCTCCTACGAGCAGTACTTC
TRBV7-7	NA	NA	TRBJ2-7	CARNGYHYEQYF	TGTGCCAGGAACGGTTACCACTACGAGCAGTACTTC